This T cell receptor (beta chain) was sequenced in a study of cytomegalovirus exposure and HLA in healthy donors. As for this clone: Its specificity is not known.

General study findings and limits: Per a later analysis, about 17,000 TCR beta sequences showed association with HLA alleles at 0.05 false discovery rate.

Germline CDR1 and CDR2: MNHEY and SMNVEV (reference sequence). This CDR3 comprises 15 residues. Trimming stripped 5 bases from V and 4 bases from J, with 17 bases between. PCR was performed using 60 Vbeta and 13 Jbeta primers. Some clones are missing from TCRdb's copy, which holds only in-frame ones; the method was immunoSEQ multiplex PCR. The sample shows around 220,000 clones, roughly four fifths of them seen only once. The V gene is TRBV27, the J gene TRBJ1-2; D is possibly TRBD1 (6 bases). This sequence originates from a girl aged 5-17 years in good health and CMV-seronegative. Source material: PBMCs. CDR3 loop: CASSRQTGTLYGYTF. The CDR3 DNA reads TGTGCCAGCAGTCGCCAAACAGGGACCCTCTATGGCTACACCTTC.